This passage covers 29 T cell receptor beta chains from one sample sequenced in a study of T cell responses to AZD1222 COVID-19 vaccine. Measured with immunoSEQ multiplex PCR; TCRdb has only the in-frame clones, and not every one. The sample contains about 200,000 clones, approximately 93% of which appear only once. Sequenced material: peripheral blood, taken 28 days after the second AZD1222 dose. The source of these receptors is an adult who received the AZD1222 COVID-19 vaccine.

The rearrangement links TRBV24-1 to TRBJ1-5; D ambiguous. V lost 1 base to trimming and J lost 0 bases, with 12 bases between them. This CDR3 has 17 residues. In germline, CDR1 is KGHDR, CDR2 SFDVKD. CDR3 sequence: CATSDFPELISNQPQHF. Written as DNA, the CDR3 is TGTGCCACCAGTGATTTCCCAGAGCTCATTAGCAATCAGCCCCAGCATTTT.

This sequence joins TRBV12-5 and TRBJ2-7; TRBD1 matches 7 bases. CDR1 is LGHNT, CDR2 FRNRAP, per germline. CDR3 size: 14 residues. Trimming removed 5 bases from V and 7 bases from J; junction bases left unmatched: 11. In nucleotides, the CDR3 is TGTGCTAGTGGTGCCGACGGACAGGTAGGGGAGCAGTACTTC. Translation gives CASGADGQVGEQYF.

A few counts support this clone. CDR3 residues: CASSPESGRGYTF. The CDR3 DNA reads as TGTGCCAGCAGCCCCGAGAGTGGAAGGGGCTACACCTTC. This rearrangement joins TRBV7-2 to TRBJ1-2; D is ambiguous. Germline V CDR1 and CDR2: SGHTA, FQGNSA. V was clipped by 5 bases and J by 8 bases, with 15 bases between them. CDR3 length equals 13 residues.

This rearrangement joins TRBV7-2 to TRBJ1-3, with D uncertain. The germline V gene encodes CDR1 SGHTA and CDR2 FQGNSA. Trimming cost V 7 bases and J 5 bases, with 12 bases left between them. The CDR3 sequence is 13 residues long. The CDR3 protein is CASNPSGRNTIYF. The CDR3, as DNA: TGTGCCAGCAACCCATCTGGGCGAAACACCATATATTTT.

This chain joins TRBV7-2 and TRBJ1-5; D is ambiguous. The CDR3 runs to 13 residues. Germline CDR1 reads SGHTA; CDR2 reads FQGNSA. Trimming stripped 6 bases from V and 4 bases from J, with 10 bases between. CDR3 residues: CASSLQRNQPQHF. CDR3 DNA: TGTGCCAGCAGTCTCCAGCGAAATCAGCCCCAGCATTTT. Supplemented by reference TRBV7-2 and TRBJ1-5, the full variable domain reads GAGVSQSPSNKVTEKGKDVELRCDPISGHTALYWYRQSLGQGLEFLIYFQGNSAPDKSGLPSDRFSAERTGGSVSTLTIQRTQQEDSAVYLCASSLQRNQPQHFGDGTRLSIL.

The chain carries TRBV7-7 and TRBJ2-1; weak D call: TRBD1 (5 bases). CDR1 is SSHAT and CDR2 is FNYEAQ in the germline V gene (reference sequence). CDR3 size: 13 residues. Between the trimmed V and J ends, which lost 1 base and 6 bases, there was a span of 7 bases. The CDR3 DNA is TGTGCCAGCAGCTTAGGACAGTTCAATGAGCAGTTCTTC. This sequence encodes CASSLGQFNEQFF.

V is TRBV28 and J is TRBJ1-5; D not resolved. This CDR3 is built from 16 residues. V dropped 8 bases and J dropped 0 bases, with 17 bases sitting between them. From germline, CDR1 is MDHEN and CDR2 SYDVKM. CDR3: CASGLRADFSNQPQHF. CDR3 coding DNA: TGTGCCAGCGGACTACGGGCGGACTTTAGCAATCAGCCCCAGCATTTT.

The count of this clone is one. This sequence joins TRBV2 and TRBJ1-6; 8 nucleotides match TRBD1. Germline CDR1 SNHLY, CDR2 FYNNEI. The CDR3 runs to 15 residues. J lost 10 bases, V lost 6 bases, and 11 bases had no gene match. The CDR3 spells CASRTGEGYFSPLHF. The CDR3 coding sequence is TGTGCCAGCAGGACAGGGGAAGGATATTTCTCACCCCTCCACTTT.

This clone appeared once. The V gene is TRBV27, the J gene TRBJ1-2; D is ambiguous. The CDR3 sequence is 11 residues long. Germline CDR1 reads MNHEY; CDR2 reads SMNVEV (reference sequence). V lost 8 bases to trimming and J lost 8 bases, with 12 bases between them. CDR3: CASRGGQGYTF. As DNA, the CDR3 is TGTGCCAGCCGCGGCGGGCAGGGCTACACCTTC.

This clone showed up just once. The chain has TRBV2 and TRBJ1-2; the D is unclear. V shed 0 bases and J shed 3 bases, with 11 bases lying between them. Germline V gene data show CDR1 as SNHLY and CDR2 as FYNNEI. This CDR3 has 15 residues. This CDR3 reads CASSEANRPHYGYTF. The DNA of the CDR3 is TGTGCCAGCAGTGAAGCTAACCGGCCTCACTATGGCTACACCTTC.

The chain has TRBV10-3 and TRBJ1-2; D is unresolved. Trimming removed 2 bases at V and 12 bases at J, with 10 bases between. Looked up from germline, CDR1 is ENHRY and CDR2 is SYGVKD. The CDR3 loop spans 11 amino acids. CDR3 nucleotide sequence: TGTGCCATCAGTGAGGGAGGAAGTCACACCTTC. As protein: CAISEGGSHTF.

This chain connects TRBV6-5 to TRBJ2-3; D perhaps matches TRBD1 (6 bases). CDR1 is MNHEY, CDR2 SVGAGI, per germline. This CDR3 region has 13 residues. Trimming left V 6 bases short and J 6 bases short, with 13 bases between. The CDR3 coding sequence is TGTGCCAGCAGACCCACAGGGTCGGATACGCAGTATTTT. The encoded protein is CASRPTGSDTQYF.

The chain carries TRBV2 and TRBJ2-5; 10 nucleotides line up with TRBD2. This CDR3 region has 15 residues. Germline-derived CDR1 and CDR2 are SNHLY and FYNNEI. With V trimmed by 7 bases and J by 5 bases, 10 bases remained unmatched. DNA of the CDR3: TGTGCCAGCACGGAGCGGGGGGGAATTCGGGAGACCCAGTACTTC. Translated: CASTERGGIRETQYF.

CDR3 bases: TGTGCCAGCAGCTTAGGTAGCGCAGGGGCGAATGAGCAGTACTTC. This sequence encodes CASSLGSAGANEQYF. V and J are TRBV11-3 and TRBJ2-7, with D maybe TRBD1 (6 bases). CDR1 is SGHNT, CDR2 YENEEA, per germline. The CDR3 is made up of 15 amino acids. Trimming removed 1 base at V and 7 bases at J, with 17 bases between.

The chain links TRBV3-1 (or the pseudogene TRBV3-2) to TRBJ1-6; TRBD1 matches 12 bases. The CDR3 consists of 15 residues. The germline gives CDR1 LGHDT, CDR2 YNNKEL (reference sequence). The V and J ends lost 4 bases and 12 bases, in that order; junction bases with no gene match: 7. CDR3 in DNA: TGTGCCAGCAGCCGAACCGGGACAGGGGGCGGACCCCTCCACTTT. Its protein is CASSRTGTGGGPLHF.

The chain employs TRBV18 and TRBJ1-1, with 7 bases identical to TRBD1. Germline values: CDR1 KGHSH, CDR2 LQKENI. CDR3 length: 14 residues. V was clipped by 5 bases and J by 1 base; unmatched bases: 4. CDR3 DNA: TGTGCCAGCTCATGGGGACAGACGAACACTGAAGCTTTCTTT. It translates to CASSWGQTNTEAFF.

V is TRBV7-9 and J is TRBJ2-3, with TRBD2 identical over 10 bases. Germline CDR1 is SEHNR and CDR2 is FQNEAQ (reference sequence). V dropped 2 bases and J dropped 3; count of bases not matched to a gene: 2. The CDR3 is 15 residues long. The CDR3, as DNA: TGTGCCAGCAGCTTACTAGCGGGGGCTACAGATACGCAGTATTTT. Amino acid sequence: CASSLLAGATDTQYF.

The gene calls are TRBV11-3 and TRBJ1-1, with TRBD1 matching 7 bases. CDR1 and CDR2 (germline): SGHNT, YENEEA. The V segment lost 5 bases and the J segment 5 bases; nucleotides outside the gene matches: 8. This CDR3 region has 14 residues. CDR3 sequence (DNA): TGTGCCAGCAGCCTCCATGGACAGGCTACTGAAGCTTTCTTT. Amino acid sequence: CASSLHGQATEAFF.

The V call is TRBV5-3, the J call TRBJ1-2; D is unresolved. TRBV5-3 is an ORF for which the function is uncertain. This CDR3 region has 16 residues. V lost 0 bases to trimming and J lost 7 bases, with 19 bases between them. CDR3 coding DNA: TGTGCCAGAAGCTTGGTTTCGGCGGACTCTCGGCGTGGCTACACCTTC. As protein: CARSLVSADSRRGYTF.

The CDR3 reads CASSRQWDNQPQHF. In nucleotides, the CDR3 is TGTGCCAGCAGTCGACAGTGGGATAATCAGCCCCAGCATTTT. J is TRBJ1-5 and V is TRBV6-5, with D possibly TRBD1 on 5 matching bases. The ends were cut back, 5 bases at V and 4 bases at J, with 12 bases in the middle. The CDR3 has 14 residues. Germline values: CDR1 MNHEY, CDR2 SVGAGI.

The chain recombines TRBV28 with TRBJ2-3; D is unresolved. This CDR3 contains 12 residues. CDR1 and CDR2 (germline): MDHEN, SYDVKM. Trimming left V 6 bases short and J 2 bases short, with 6 bases between. The CDR3 loop is CASSSVTDTQYF. For the CDR3, the DNA is TGTGCCAGCAGCTCGGTCACAGATACGCAGTATTTT.

The rearrangement uses TRBV13 and TRBJ2-3; TRBD2 aligns across 12 bases. The length of the CDR3 is 16 residues. Looked up from germline, CDR1 is PRHDT and CDR2 is FYEKMQ (reference sequence). V lost 3 bases, J lost 2 bases, and 3 bases stayed unmatched. The CDR3 nucleotides are TGTGCCAGCAGCTTCGGACTAGCGGGGCACACAGATACGCAGTATTTT. This translates into CASSFGLAGHTDTQYF.

The chain is built from TRBV10-3 and TRBJ1-2, with 8 bases lining up with TRBD1. Germline V gene lookup returns CDR1 ENHRY and CDR2 SYGVKD. V was clipped by 7 bases and J by 5 bases; unmatched bases: 12. CDR3 length equals 15 residues. This chain's CDR3 is CAITGSRGRLYGYTF. Written as DNA, the CDR3 is TGTGCCATCACGGGAAGCAGGGGGCGGCTATATGGCTACACCTTC.

The chain couples TRBV18 to TRBJ2-7; TRBD1 matches at 9 bases. Germline V gene lookup returns CDR1 KGHSH and CDR2 LQKENI. V lost 3 bases, J lost 2 bases, and 2 bases stayed unmatched. CDR3 length equals 14 residues. The CDR3 DNA follows: TGTGCCAGCTCACCGGGACAGGGCCCCTACGAGCAGTACTTC. Protein: CASSPGQGPYEQYF.

The rearrangement uses TRBV6-6 and TRBJ1-1; D perhaps matches TRBD1 (5 bases). Between the trimmed V and J ends, which lost 5 bases and 4 bases, there was a span of 14 bases. The CDR3 runs to 14 residues. Germline CDR1 and CDR2: MNHNY and SVGAGI (reference sequence). CDR3 bases: TGTGCCAGCAGTGACCTCGGGGGAACCACTGAAGCTTTCTTT. This codes for CASSDLGGTTEAFF.

This chain uses TRBV24-1 with TRBJ2-7; 8 bases match TRBD2. This CDR3 contains 14 residues. The V segment lost 4 bases and the J segment 6 bases; nucleotides outside the gene matches: 7. Germline assignment: CDR1 KGHDR and CDR2 SFDVKD. In DNA, the CDR3 is TGTGCCACCAGTGACCAGCGGGGGTGGGGCGAGCAGTACTTC. Protein sequence: CATSDQRGWGEQYF.

V usage is TRBV5-4 and J usage is TRBJ1-3, with no clear D. Germline V gene lookup returns CDR1 SGHNT and CDR2 YYREEE (reference sequence). The CDR3 covers 11 residues. With 2 bases removed from V and 8 bases from J, the gap between germline ends came to 5 bases. The CDR3 sequence is CASSFRDTIYF. The CDR3 DNA reads as TGTGCCAGCAGCTTTCGGGACACCATATATTTT.

The J gene is TRBJ1-5, the V gene TRBV6-4, with D possibly matching TRBD1 (5 bases). Germline CDR1 and CDR2: MRHNA and SNTAGT. V was shortened by 4 bases and J by 5 bases, with 18 bases between the two germline ends. The CDR3 has 16 residues. This CDR3 reads CASSGNRLGSDQPQHF. The CDR3 DNA reads as TGTGCCAGCAGTGGGAACAGGTTAGGGTCGGATCAGCCCCAGCATTTT.

The CDR3: CASSQDTRINEKLFF. The CDR3 DNA sequence: TGCGCCAGCAGCCAAGATACCCGCATTAATGAAAAACTGTTTTTT. The V and J genes are TRBV4-1 and TRBJ1-4; D unclear. CDR3 length: 15 residues. CDR1 and CDR2 (germline): MGHRA, YSYEKL. Trimming shortened V by 0 bases and J by 4 bases, and 9 bases separated the two germline ends.